The 4 T cell receptor beta chains presented below share a single source sample, sequenced in a study of CD8 T cells in ankylosing spondylitis. TCRdb called the 5' RACE reads again in MiXCR, with one record for every CDR3 protein. This table has about 52,000 distinct CDR3 sequences, approximately 8% appearing once. The sample consisted of blood, either unsorted or a sorted T cell fraction (not recorded which). These TCRs come from a female donor with ankylosing spondylitis or in good health (not recorded which).

This clonotype appeared many times. The chain has TRBV12-3 or TRBV12-4 and TRBJ2-7, with D unresolved. Trimming took off 1 base at V and 3 bases at J, with 10 bases between the two ends. The CDR3 sequence is 14 residues long. CDR3 bases: TGTGCCAGCAGTTTAGTCCGAAACAGCTACGAGCAGTACTTC. Translating it yields CASSLVRNSYEQYF.

The sample holds many counts of this clonotype. This rearrangement joins TRBV12-3 or TRBV12-4 to TRBJ1-5, with TRBD1 matching over 7 bases. The CDR3 runs to 15 residues. Trimming at V came to 5 bases and at J to 0 bases, leaving 4 bases not matched to a gene. The CDR3 sequence: CASSQGQYSNQPQHF. The CDR3 region has the DNA TGTGCCAGCAGTCAGGGACAGTATAGCAATCAGCCCCAGCATTTT.

The V gene is TRBV7-6, the J gene TRBJ2-3; TRBD1 matches at 7 bases. CDR3 length equals 14 residues. The V gene's germline CDR1 is SGHVS and CDR2 FNYEAQ. The V and J ends lost 5 bases and 5 bases, in that order; junction bases with no gene match: 7. This chain's CDR3 is CASSQRQGRDTQYF. CDR3 DNA: TGTGCCAGCAGCCAACGACAGGGCAGAGATACGCAGTATTTT. The whole variable domain, filled in from reference TRBV7-6 and TRBJ2-3, reads GAGVSQSPRYKVTKRGQDVALRCDPISGHVSLYWYRQALGQGPEFLTYFNYEAQQDKSGLPNDRFSAERPEGSISTLTIQRTEQRDSAMYRCASSQRQGRDTQYFGPGTRLTVL.

This clonotype was detected ten times or more. This sequence joins TRBV18 and TRBJ2-7; tentatively, D is TRBD1 (5 bases). The CDR3 totals 14 residues. The germline V gene has CDR1 KGHSH and CDR2 LQKENI. V was pared by 4 bases and J by 2 bases, with 12 bases between. The CDR3 reads CASSLTRDTYEQYF. The CDR3 DNA reads as TGTGCCAGCTCACTAACCAGGGATACCTACGAGCAGTACTTC.